At least ten counts were recorded for the clone carrying this T cell receptor (beta chain). This record belongs to a study of spatial heterogeneity in lung cancer. The sample's time point: blood at routine non-recurrence follow-up after resection. Unsorted tumor, nontumor lung tissue or cryopreserved PBMC supplied the whole RNA. MiXCR, run by TCRdb on the 5' RACE reads, gives a single entry per CDR3 protein. Of some 110,000 distinct CDR3 sequences in the sample, roughly an eighth were seen once. CDR1 is MDHEN, CDR2 SYDVKM, per germline. The CDR3 spans 13 residues. V gave up 6 bases and J gave up 7 bases, with 13 bases separating them.

The J gene is TRBJ1-5, the V gene TRBV28; the D gene is possibly TRBD1 (5 bases). The TCR was taken from a male donor with early-stage non-small cell lung cancer. This material consisted of PBMCs, taken at follow-up. CDR3 region: CASREGSWQPQHF. The CDR3 region has the DNA TGTGCCAGCAGGGAGGGGTCGTGGCAGCCCCAGCATTTT.